This paragraph reports one T cell receptor (beta chain). Antigen: not known. The V gene's germline CDR1 is ENHRY and CDR2 SYGVKD. With V trimmed by 3 bases and J by 3 bases, 1 base remained unmatched. There are 14 residues in the CDR3. Unstimulated Tregs (CD4+CD25+CD127-) and CD4+CD25- non-Tregs were sorted from PBMCs. This record belongs to a study of Tregs in tolerant kidney transplant recipients. Study-wide results and limits: Findings come from small patient numbers and require larger validation. Biological reproducibility was not directly addressed, but technical replication error appeared minimal.

Sequencing was performed with immunoSEQ multiplex PCR; in TCRdb, only in-frame clones are kept and a portion is missing. This repertoire shows roughly 120,000 clones, 92% found once; its top ten account for around 0.6%. The sequence was obtained from a human donor in good health. This chain links TRBV10-3 with TRBJ1-1, with 10 bases matching TRBD1. The sequencing sample was made of CD4+ T cells from blood. The CDR3 reads CAISDGQGDTEAFF. CDR3 nucleotides: TGTGCCATCAGTGACGGACAGGGGGACACTGAAGCTTTCTTT.